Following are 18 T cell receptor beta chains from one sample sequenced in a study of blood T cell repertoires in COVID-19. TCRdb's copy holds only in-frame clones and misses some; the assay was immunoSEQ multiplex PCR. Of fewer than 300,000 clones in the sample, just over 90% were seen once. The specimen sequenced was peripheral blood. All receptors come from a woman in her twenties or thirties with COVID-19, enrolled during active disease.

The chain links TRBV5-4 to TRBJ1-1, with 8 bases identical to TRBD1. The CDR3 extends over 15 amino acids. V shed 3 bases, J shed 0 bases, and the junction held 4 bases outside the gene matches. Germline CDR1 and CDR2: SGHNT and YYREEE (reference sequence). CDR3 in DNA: TGTGCCAGCAGCTGGGAGACAGGGGTGAACACTGAAGCTTTCTTT. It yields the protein CASSWETGVNTEAFF.

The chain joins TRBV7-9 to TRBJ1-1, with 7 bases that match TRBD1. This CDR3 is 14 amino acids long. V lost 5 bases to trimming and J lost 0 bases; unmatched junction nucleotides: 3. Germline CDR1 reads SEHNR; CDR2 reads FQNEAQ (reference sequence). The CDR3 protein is CASSPGQVNTEAFF. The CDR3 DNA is TGTGCCAGCAGCCCCGGACAGGTGAACACTGAAGCTTTCTTT.

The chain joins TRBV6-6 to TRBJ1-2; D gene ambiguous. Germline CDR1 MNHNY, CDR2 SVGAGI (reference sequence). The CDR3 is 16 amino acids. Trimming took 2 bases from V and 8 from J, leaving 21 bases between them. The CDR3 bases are TGTGCCAGCAGTTACGGAGGGCAGGTCCCTTTTGGGGGCTACACCTTC. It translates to CASSYGGQVPFGGYTF.

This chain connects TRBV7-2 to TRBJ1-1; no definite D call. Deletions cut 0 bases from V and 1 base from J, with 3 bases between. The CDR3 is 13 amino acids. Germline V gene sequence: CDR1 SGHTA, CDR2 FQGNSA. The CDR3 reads CASSLAKNTEAFF. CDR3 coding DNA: TGTGCCAGCAGCTTAGCCAAGAACACTGAAGCTTTCTTT.

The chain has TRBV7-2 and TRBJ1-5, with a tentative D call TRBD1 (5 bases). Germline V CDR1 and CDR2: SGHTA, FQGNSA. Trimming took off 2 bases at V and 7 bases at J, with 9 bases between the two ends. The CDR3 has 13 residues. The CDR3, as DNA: TGTGCCAGCAGCTTACCCGGGGGGCAGCCCCAGCATTTT. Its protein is CASSLPGGQPQHF. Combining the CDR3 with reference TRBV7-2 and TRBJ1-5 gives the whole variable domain GAGVSQSPSNKVTEKGKDVELRCDPISGHTALYWYRQSLGQGLEFLIYFQGNSAPDKSGLPSDRFSAERTGGSVSTLTIQRTQQEDSAVYLCASSLPGGQPQHFGDGTRLSIL.

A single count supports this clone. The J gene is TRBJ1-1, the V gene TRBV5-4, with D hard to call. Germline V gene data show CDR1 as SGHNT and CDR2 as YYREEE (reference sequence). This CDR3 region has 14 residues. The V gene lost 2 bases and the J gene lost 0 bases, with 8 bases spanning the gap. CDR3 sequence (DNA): TGTGCCAGCAGCTTTCACCAGATGAACACTGAAGCTTTCTTT. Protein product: CASSFHQMNTEAFF.

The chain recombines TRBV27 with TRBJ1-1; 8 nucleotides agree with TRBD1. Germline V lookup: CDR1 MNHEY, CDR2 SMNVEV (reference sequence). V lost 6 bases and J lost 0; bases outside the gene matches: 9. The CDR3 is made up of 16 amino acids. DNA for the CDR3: TGTGCCAGCAGCGCCCGGACAGGGCTTTTGAACACTGAAGCTTTCTTT. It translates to CASSARTGLLNTEAFF.

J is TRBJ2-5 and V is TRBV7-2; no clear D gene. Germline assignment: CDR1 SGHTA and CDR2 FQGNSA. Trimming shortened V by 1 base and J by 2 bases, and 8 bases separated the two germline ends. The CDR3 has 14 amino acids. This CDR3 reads CASSLVRTQETQYF. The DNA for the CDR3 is TGTGCCAGCAGCTTAGTCCGTACTCAAGAGACCCAGTACTTC.

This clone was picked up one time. The CDR3 protein is CASRPSGKFGELFF. CDR3 DNA: TGTGCCAGCAGACCAAGCGGGAAGTTCGGGGAGCTGTTTTTT. The chain uses TRBV28 and TRBJ2-2; TRBD2 agrees at 7 bases. The V gene's germline CDR1 is MDHEN and CDR2 SYDVKM. J was trimmed by 7 bases and V by 6 bases; bases with no gene match: 8. The CDR3 runs to 14 residues.

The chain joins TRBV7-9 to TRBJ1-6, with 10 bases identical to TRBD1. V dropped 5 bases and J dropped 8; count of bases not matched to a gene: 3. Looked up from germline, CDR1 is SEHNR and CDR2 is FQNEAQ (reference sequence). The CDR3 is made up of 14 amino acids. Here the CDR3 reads CASSLGTGDSPLHF. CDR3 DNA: TGTGCCAGCAGCCTCGGGACAGGGGATTCACCCCTCCACTTT.

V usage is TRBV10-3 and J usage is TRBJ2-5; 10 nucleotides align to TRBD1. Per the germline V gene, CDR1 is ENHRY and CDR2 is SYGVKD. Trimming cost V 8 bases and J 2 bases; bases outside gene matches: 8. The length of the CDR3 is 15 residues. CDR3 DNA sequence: TGTGCCATCGCATCGGGACAGGGGACTCAAGAGACCCAGTACTTC. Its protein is CAIASGQGTQETQYF.

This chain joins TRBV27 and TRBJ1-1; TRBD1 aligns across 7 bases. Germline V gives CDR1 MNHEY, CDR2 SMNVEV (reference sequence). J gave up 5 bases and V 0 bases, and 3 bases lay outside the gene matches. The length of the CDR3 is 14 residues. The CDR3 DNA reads TGTGCCAGCAGTTTATCAGGGACAGTAACTGAAGCTTTCTTT. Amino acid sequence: CASSLSGTVTEAFF.

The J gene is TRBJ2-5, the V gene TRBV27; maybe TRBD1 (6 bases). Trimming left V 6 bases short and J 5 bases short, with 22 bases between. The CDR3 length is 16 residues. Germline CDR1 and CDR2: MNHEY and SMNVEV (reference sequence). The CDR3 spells CASSLRAGDSMETQYF. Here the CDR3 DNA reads TGTGCCAGCAGCCTCCGGGCAGGGGATTCTATGGAGACCCAGTACTTC.

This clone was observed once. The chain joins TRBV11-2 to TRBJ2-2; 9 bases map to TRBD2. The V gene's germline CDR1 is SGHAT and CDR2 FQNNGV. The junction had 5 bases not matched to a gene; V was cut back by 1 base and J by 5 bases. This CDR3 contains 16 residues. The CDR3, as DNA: TGTGCCAGCAGCTTAGTGTCGGCGGGAGGGACCGGGGAGCTGTTTTTT. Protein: CASSLVSAGGTGELFF.

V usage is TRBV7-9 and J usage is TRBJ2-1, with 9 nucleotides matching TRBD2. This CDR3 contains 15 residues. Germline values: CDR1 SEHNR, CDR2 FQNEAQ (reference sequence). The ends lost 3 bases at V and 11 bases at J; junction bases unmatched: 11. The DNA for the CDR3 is TGTGCCAGCAGCTTCATAGCGGGAGTAACCTCTCAGCAGTTCTTC. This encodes CASSFIAGVTSQQFF. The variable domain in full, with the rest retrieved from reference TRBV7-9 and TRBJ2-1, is DTGVSQNPRHKITKRGQNVTFRCDPISEHNRLYWYRQTLGQGPEFLTYFQNEAQLEKSRLLSDRFSAERPKGSFSTLEIQRTEQGDSAMYLCASSFIAGVTSQQFFGPGTRLTVL.

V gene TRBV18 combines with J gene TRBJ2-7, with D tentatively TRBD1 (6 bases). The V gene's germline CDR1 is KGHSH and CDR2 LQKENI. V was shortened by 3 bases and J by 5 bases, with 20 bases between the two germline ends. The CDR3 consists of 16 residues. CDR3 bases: TGTGCCAGCTCACCCCCCACGGACAGCAGGGGTCACGAGCAGTACTTC. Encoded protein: CASSPPTDSRGHEQYF. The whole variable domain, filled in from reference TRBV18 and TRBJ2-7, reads NAGVMQNPRHLVRRRGQEARLRCSPMKGHSHVYWYRQLPEEGLKFMVYLQKENIIDESGMPKERFSAEFPKEGPSILRIQQVVRGDSAAYFCASSPPTDSRGHEQYFGPGTRLTVT.

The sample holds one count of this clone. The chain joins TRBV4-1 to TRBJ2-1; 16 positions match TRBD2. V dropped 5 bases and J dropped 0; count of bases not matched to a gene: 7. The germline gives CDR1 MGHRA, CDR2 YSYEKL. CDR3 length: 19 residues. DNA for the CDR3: TGCGCCAGCAGCGTCGGGACTAGCGGGAGGGGGGGCTCCTACAATGAGCAGTTCTTC. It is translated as CASSVGTSGRGGSYNEQFF.

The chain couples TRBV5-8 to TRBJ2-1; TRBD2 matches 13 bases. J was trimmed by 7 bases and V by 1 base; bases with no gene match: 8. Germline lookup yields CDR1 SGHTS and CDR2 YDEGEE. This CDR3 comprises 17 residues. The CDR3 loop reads CASSLRTSGSTRNEQFF. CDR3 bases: TGTGCCAGCAGCTTGCGGACTAGCGGGAGTACAAGGAATGAGCAGTTCTTC.